Below, 3 T cell receptor beta chains from the same sample are listed, as sequenced in a study of cytomegalovirus exposure and HLA in healthy donors. 60 Vbeta and 13 Jbeta primers were used in PCR. Assay: immunoSEQ multiplex PCR; the TCRdb copy retains only in-frame clones and omits some. The sample has approximately 150,000 clones, approximately 80% seen once. The source material was PBMCs. Receptor source: a woman in her forties in good health and CMV-seropositive.

The V and J genes are TRBV28 and TRBJ1-1; TRBD1 agrees at 9 bases. The CDR3 has 15 residues. Trimming at V came to 6 bases and at J to 4 bases, leaving 9 bases not matched to a gene. Per germline, CDR1 MDHEN and CDR2 SYDVKM. The CDR3 bases are TGTGCCAGCAGCTCACAGGGGGCACCGGGCACTGAAGCTTTCTTT. It encodes CASSSQGAPGTEAFF.

The chain couples TRBV29-1 to TRBJ1-2; D ambiguous. The V gene lost 8 bases and the J gene lost 7 bases, with 11 bases spanning the gap. The CDR3 length is 10 residues. The germline V gene has CDR1 SQVTM and CDR2 ANQGSEA. The CDR3 sequence is CSILEVGYTF. The CDR3 nucleotides read TGCAGCATTCTAGAAGTTGGCTACACCTTC.

The chain carries TRBV27 and TRBJ2-7; D is unresolved. The CDR3 totals 11 residues. Looked up from germline, CDR1 is MNHEY and CDR2 is SMNVEV (reference sequence). V dropped 4 bases and J dropped 3 bases, with 4 bases sitting between them. The CDR3 DNA follows: TGTGCCAGCAGTTCTAACTACGAGCAGTACTTC. This gives the protein CASSSNYEQYF.